This entry is about one TCR beta chain. No antigen is known for it. J gave up 5 bases and V 1 base, and 2 bases lay outside the gene matches. Germline V lookup: CDR1 MDHEN, CDR2 SYDVKM. The CDR3 loop spans 15 amino acids. The entry originates in a study of cytomegalovirus exposure and HLA in healthy donors. The study's findings and limits: HLA alleles were associated with fewer than 20,000 TCR beta sequences in a later analysis at 0.05 false discovery rate. Some highly shared sequence variants likely arose as a pipeline artifact. Being indistinguishable, some V segments were excluded, TRBV6-2 and TRBV6-3 among them.

PCR primers comprised 60 Vbeta and 13 Jbeta primers. Clones were sequenced by immunoSEQ multiplex PCR, and TCRdb holds only the in-frame ones, with some missing. This sample has about 94,000 clones; roughly 73% occur once, and the top ten carry about 3.8%. The sample taken for sequencing was PBMCs. The source is a woman in her 40s in good health and CMV-seronegative. This chain links TRBV28 with TRBJ1-6; 7 bases are shared with TRBD1. CDR3 sequence: CASSLYGQDNSPLHF. In DNA form, the CDR3 reads TGTGCCAGCAGTTTATATGGACAGGATAATTCACCCCTCCACTTT.